The rows below give T cell receptor beta chains drawn from one sample of a study of blood T cell repertoires in COVID-19. The table came from immunoSEQ multiplex PCR; TCRdb's copy has only in-frame clones and leaves some out. The repertoire consists of about 230,000 clones, with 75% to 85% occurring once and the leading ten covering around 7%. Sample: peripheral blood. Receptors originate from a woman aged 45-59 years with acute or convalescent COVID-19. Each CDR3 is given with its conserved first and last residue. D genes are given only for firm matches. Only part of the rows carry a size: once, few, many, or a class if the clone is expanded.

>.|TRBJ1-4|TRBV2|.|14
TGTGCCAGCAGTGTTCAGAAAACCTATGAAAAACTGTTTTTT
CASSVQKTYEKLFF
>.|TRBJ1-5|TRBV28|.|13
TGTGCCAGCAGGCAGGGGATCGGTCAGCCCCAGCATTTT
CASRQGIGQPQHF
>.|TRBJ2-3|TRBV5-5|TRBD2|16
TGTGCCAGCAGCCCCGCCGGGAGGGGTGGATCAGATACGCAGTATTTT
CASSPAGRGGSDTQYF
>.|TRBJ1-2|TRBV4-2|TRBD1|15
TGTGCCAGCAGCCCCCAGACAGGGGCGAGCTATGGCTACACCTTC
CASSPQTGASYGYTF
>.|TRBJ1-3|TRBV3-1/TRBV3-2|TRBD1|16
TGTGCCAGCAGCCCATGGGACAGGGGGTCCGGAAACACCATATATTTT
CASSPWDRGSGNTIYF
>.|TRBJ2-3|TRBV27|TRBD2|15
TGTGCCAGCAGGCTGACTAGCGGGAAAACAGATACGCAGTATTTT
CASRLTSGKTDTQYF
>.|TRBJ2-2|TRBV6-5|TRBD1|15
TGTGCCAGCACGACAGGGGTGGGGGTATCCGGGGAGCTGTTTTTT
CASTTGVGVSGELFF
>.|TRBJ1-3|TRBV7-2|TRBD1|17
TGTGCCAGCAGCTTGGGCCCGGGACAGGGGTGGGGAAACACCATATATTTT
CASSLGPGQGWGNTIYF
>once|TRBJ1-2|TRBV5-1|TRBD1|14
TGCGCCAGCAGCTTGGCACAGGGGTCGGGTGGCTACACCTTC
CASSLAQGSGGYTF
>.|TRBJ2-1|TRBV30|TRBD2|16
TGTGCCTGGAGTGTATTCAGCGGGAGTTTCTACAATGAGCAGTTCTTC
CAWSVFSGSFYNEQFF
>.|TRBJ2-1|TRBV7-2|TRBD2|15
TGTGCCAGCAGCTTATCTAGCGGGGGGGCTCGAGAGCAGTTCTTC
CASSLSSGGAREQFF
>.|TRBJ2-1|TRBV18|TRBD1|16
TGTGCCAGCTCACCACCCGGGACAGGGGGCCTGAATGAGCAGTTCTTC
CASSPPGTGGLNEQFF
>.|TRBJ2-5|TRBV2|TRBD2|15
TGTGCCAGCAGTGAGGGACTAGCGGTAGAAGAGACCCAGTACTTC
CASSEGLAVEETQYF
>.|TRBJ2-5|TRBV4-2|.|16
TGTGCCAGCAGCCAAGATTACGGCGGGCCCCAAGAGACCCAGTACTTC
CASSQDYGGPQETQYF
>.|TRBJ2-7|TRBV30|.|12
TGTGCCTGGGGGACACATACCTACGAGCAGTACTTC
CAWGTHTYEQYF
>few|TRBJ1-2|TRBV30|.|14
TGTGCCTGGAGTAGTGGCCTAGTAAGCTATGGCTACACCTTC
CAWSSGLVSYGYTF
>.|TRBJ1-2|TRBV3-1/TRBV3-2|.|12
TGTGCCAGCAGCCAAGGACAGTATGGCTACACCTTC
CASSQGQYGYTF
>once|TRBJ1-2|TRBV10-3|.|15
TGTGCCACCAAAGGAGGATGGACAGCCAACTATGGCTACACCTTC
CATKGGWTANYGYTF
>.|TRBJ2-5|TRBV4-1|TRBD2|15
TGCGCCAGCAGCCAAGAGCTAGCGGCTACGGAGACCCAGTACTTC
CASSQELAATETQYF
>.|TRBJ1-4|TRBV2|TRBD1|14
TGTGCCAGCAGTGTTGAGGGGGCTGGGGAAAAACTGTTTTTT
CASSVEGAGEKLFF
>.|TRBJ2-3|TRBV5-1|TRBD2|16
TGCGCCAGCAGCACCGGGACTAGCGGGGGCACAGATACGCAGTATTTT
CASSTGTSGGTDTQYF
>.|TRBJ1-2|TRBV29-1|.|11
TGCAGCGTTGCGGTAAACTATGGCTACACCTTC
CSVAVNYGYTF
>once|TRBJ1-3|TRBV6-2/TRBV6-3|.|15
TGTGCCAGCAGTTATGCAGCGACCTCTGGAAACACCATATATTTT
CASSYAATSGNTIYF
>.|TRBJ1-5|TRBV6-2/TRBV6-3|.|14
TGTGCCAGCAGTTTAGAGGGCCCCGATCAGCCCCAGCATTTT
CASSLEGPDQPQHF
>.|TRBJ1-6|TRBV7-9|.|14
TGTGCCAGCAGCTTAGCCCAGGCAGGCTCACCCCTCCACTTT
CASSLAQAGSPLHF
>.|TRBJ2-4|TRBV19|.|14
TGTGCCAGTAGTATAGGAGGTAGCTCGGACATTCAGTACTTC
CASSIGGSSDIQYF
>.|TRBJ2-5|TRBV2|TRBD1|16
TGTGCCAGCAGTGATCAGTTCAGGGGGATTAGAGAGACCCAGTACTTC
CASSDQFRGIRETQYF
>.|TRBJ1-2|TRBV4-1|TRBD1|18
TGCGCCAGCAGCCAAGATCGAGGACAGGGGCCTCTCTCGCATGGCTACACCTTC
CASSQDRGQGPLSHGYTF
>.|TRBJ2-2|TRBV27|TRBD2|15
TGTGCCAGCAGTACGGGACTAGCGGGAGCCGGGGAGCTGTTTTTT
CASSTGLAGAGELFF
>.|TRBJ1-5|TRBV5-5|TRBD1|16
TGTGCCAGCAGCTTGGGGGGACAGGGGGCCGGTCAGCCCCAGCATTTT
CASSLGGQGAGQPQHF
>.|TRBJ2-2|TRBV7-9|TRBD2|15
TGTGCCAGCAGCCCTCCGGGGGGTGACACCGGGGAGCTGTTTTTT
CASSPPGGDTGELFF
>.|TRBJ2-5|TRBV3-1/TRBV3-2|TRBD2|17
TGTGCCAGCATGCCTTTGGCGGGGGGCCACTGGGAGGAGACCCAGTACTTC
CASMPLAGGHWEETQYF
>.|TRBJ2-1|TRBV5-4|.|16
TGTGCCAGCAGCTTGGGGGGGCGGCACTCCTACAATGAGCAGTTCTTC
CASSLGGRHSYNEQFF
>once|TRBJ2-5|TRBV18|.|15
TGTGCCAGCCGAATTACGGGAGCTTCCCAAGAGACCCAGTACTTC
CASRITGASQETQYF
>few|TRBJ1-5|TRBV6-6|.|13
TGTGCCAGCAGAGACAGAAGCAATCAGCCCCAGCATTTT
CASRDRSNQPQHF
>once|TRBJ1-4|TRBV18|.|14
TGTGCCAGCTCACCAAGGCGGAATAATGAAAAACTGTTTTTT
CASSPRRNNEKLFF
>.|TRBJ1-6|TRBV7-2|.|15
TGTGCCAGCAGCTTAGTGGCCGGGTCGAATTCACCCCTCCACTTT
CASSLVAGSNSPLHF
>.|TRBJ1-2|TRBV19|TRBD1|15
TGTGCCAGTAGTATAGTTCCCGACAGGGACTATGGCTACACCTTC
CASSIVPDRDYGYTF
>.|TRBJ2-1|TRBV28|TRBD2|16
TGTGCCAGCAGATCCCCCGGGACTAGCGGTTACAATGAGCAGTTCTTC
CASRSPGTSGYNEQFF
>.|TRBJ2-1|TRBV6-2/TRBV6-3|.|16
TGTGCCAGCAGTTACTCGTTGCGGAGGTCCTACAATGAGCAGTTCTTC
CASSYSLRRSYNEQFF
>.|TRBJ2-7|TRBV7-6|.|14
TGTGCCAGCAGCTTAACCGGGACAAAATACGAGCAGTACTTC
CASSLTGTKYEQYF
>.|TRBJ2-2|TRBV19|TRBD1|16
TGTGCCAGTAGTCTGAAGGGGGCAGACTCCACCGGGGAGCTGTTTTTT
CASSLKGADSTGELFF
>.|TRBJ2-1|TRBV28|TRBD1|13
TGTGCCAGCAGTTTCGGGACAGGCAATGAGCAGTTCTTC
CASSFGTGNEQFF
>.|TRBJ2-2|TRBV27|.|13
TGTGCCAGCAGTTCGCGGAGGAACGGGGAGCTGTTTTTT
CASSSRRNGELFF
>.|TRBJ2-1|TRBV7-9|.|15
TGTGCCAGCAGCTTAGAGGGAGGTAGGGATACTGAGCAGTTCTTC
CASSLEGGRDTEQFF
>.|TRBJ1-5|TRBV28|TRBD1|15
TGTGCCAGCAGCCAAGGGACAGGAGGAGATCAGCCCCAGCATTTT
CASSQGTGGDQPQHF
>.|TRBJ2-2|TRBV24-1|TRBD2|17
TGTGCCACCAGTGATCCGAGTCGGGGGGGGTGGACCGGGGAGCTGTTTTTT
CATSDPSRGGWTGELFF
>.|TRBJ1-5|TRBV9|TRBD1|15
TGTGCCAGCAGCCCCCAGGGACAGGGGGACCAGCCCCAGCATTTT
CASSPQGQGDQPQHF
>.|TRBJ1-4|TRBV4-3|.|16
TGCGCCAGCAGCCAAGATCAGGCTTCAACTAATGAAAAACTGTTTTTT
CASSQDQASTNEKLFF
>.|TRBJ1-4|TRBV5-6|.|17
TGTGCCAGCAGCTTGGGATTCTTTGGGACTGGTAATGAAAAACTGTTTTTT
CASSLGFFGTGNEKLFF
>.|TRBJ1-6|TRBV28|.|15
TGTGCCAGCAGTCCGATCGCGGGTCGGAATTCACCCCTCCACTTT
CASSPIAGRNSPLHF
>.|TRBJ1-6|TRBV7-2|.|14
TGTGCCAGCAGCTTAACCCCTGGAGATTCACCCCTCCACTTT
CASSLTPGDSPLHF
>.|TRBJ2-3|TRBV3-1/TRBV3-2|TRBD2|16
TGTGCCAGCAGCCAAGAGATCGCGGGGGGCACAGATACGCAGTATTTT
CASSQEIAGGTDTQYF
>.|TRBJ1-1|TRBV9|.|17
TGTGCCAGCAGTCCTAGGGTGACTTCGTGGGGGGGAACTGAAGCTTTCTTT
CASSPRVTSWGGTEAFF
>.|TRBJ1-2|TRBV7-2|TRBD1|15
TGTGCCAGCAGCTTAATCGGGCAGGGGGGAGATGGCTACACCTTC
CASSLIGQGGDGYTF